The 9 T cell receptor beta chains below come from one sample, sequenced in a study of blood T cell repertoires in COVID-19. Repertoires were generated with immunoSEQ multiplex PCR, while TCRdb's copy carries only in-frame clones and drops some. The repertoire holds more than 200,000 clones, with 70% to 90% as singletons. Sequenced input: PBMCs or T cells enriched from blood (not recorded which). The origin of the receptors is a woman in her forties or fifties who had recovered from COVID-19.

This clone has just one count. The chain couples TRBV28 to TRBJ2-2, with 9 bases fitting TRBD1. V trimming: 4 bases; J trimming: 6 bases; junction bases outside the gene matches: 6. CDR1 is MDHEN, CDR2 SYDVKM, per germline. The CDR3 is made up of 15 amino acids. As DNA, the CDR3 is TGTGCCAGCAGTTCTGTTGGACAGGGGCCCGGGGAGCTGTTTTTT. Residues: CASSSVGQGPGELFF.

The chain links TRBV28 to TRBJ1-3, with 8 bases identical to TRBD1. V dropped 6 bases and J dropped 3; count of bases not matched to a gene: 7. The CDR3 runs to 15 residues. Germline CDR1 and CDR2: MDHEN and SYDVKM. The DNA of the CDR3 is TGTGCCAGCAGCGATGGACAGGGTTTTGGAAACACCATATATTTT. Translated, it gives CASSDGQGFGNTIYF.

The chain links TRBV2 to TRBJ2-3, with D maybe TRBD1 (5 bases). Trimming pared 5 bases from V and 2 bases from J, leaving 17 bases between. The CDR3 runs to 16 residues. Germline CDR1 is SNHLY and CDR2 is FYNNEI. CDR3 amino acids: CASSSRGIDFTDTQYF. CDR3 DNA: TGTGCCAGCAGTTCTAGGGGCATAGACTTCACAGATACGCAGTATTTT.

The genes are TRBV19 and TRBJ2-7; 8 bases are shared with TRBD1. The ends lost 5 bases at V and 3 bases at J; junction bases unmatched: 12. Germline V gives CDR1 LNHDA, CDR2 SQIVND (reference sequence). The CDR3 has 16 amino acids. The chain's CDR3 is CASSLNLRQGSYEQYF. DNA of the CDR3: TGTGCCAGTAGTCTGAATCTGCGACAGGGGAGCTACGAGCAGTACTTC.

The CDR3 DNA reads as TGTGCCAGCAGTTCAGGATCGCAGCCCCAGCATTTT. This sequence encodes CASSSGSQPQHF. The V gene is TRBV27, the J gene TRBJ1-5; D gene uncertain. The V gene's germline CDR1 is MNHEY and CDR2 SMNVEV (reference sequence). The CDR3 covers 12 residues. Trimming shortened V by 4 bases and J by 7 bases, and 8 bases separated the two germline ends.

The V and J genes are TRBV7-6 and TRBJ2-5; 12 bases agree with TRBD2. V trimming: 4 bases; J trimming: 5 bases; junction bases outside the gene matches: 14. CDR3 length equals 18 residues. The germline gives CDR1 SGHVS, CDR2 FNYEAQ. This chain's CDR3 is CASSSRGLLAGGIETQYF. The CDR3 DNA follows: TGTGCCAGCAGCTCCCGGGGTTTACTAGCGGGGGGCATTGAGACCCAGTACTTC.

This clone has only a few counts. The CDR3 protein is CASSVRTSGMRGETQYF. The CDR3, as DNA: TGTGCCAGCAGCGTTAGGACTAGCGGGATGAGGGGTGAGACCCAGTACTTC. The chain recombines TRBV5-6 with TRBJ2-5; 12 nucleotides line up with TRBD2. CDR3 length equals 17 residues. Germline V CDR1 and CDR2: SGHDT, YYEEEE. After removal of 4 bases from V and 5 bases from J, the junction contained 12 bases not matched to a gene.

The genes are TRBV5-1 and TRBJ2-7; D gene ambiguous. Germline V gene sequence: CDR1 SGHRS, CDR2 YFSETQ. The CDR3 is 13 amino acids. Trimming pared 0 bases from V and 4 bases from J, leaving 8 bases between. This chain's CDR3 is CASSLDTGYEQYF. The CDR3, as DNA: TGCGCCAGCAGCTTGGATACCGGGTACGAGCAGTACTTC.

This clone is a singleton in its sample. The J gene is TRBJ2-7, the V gene TRBV5-4; 7 positions agree with TRBD1. The J segment lost 2 bases and the V segment lost 3 bases, leaving 5 bases of the junction unmatched. The CDR3 runs to 14 residues. The germline gives CDR1 SGHNT, CDR2 YYREEE (reference sequence). This CDR3 reads CASSSTGSPYEQYF. The CDR3 nucleotides are TGTGCCAGCAGCTCGACAGGGTCTCCCTACGAGCAGTACTTC.